A single sample is the source of the 25 T cell receptor beta chains below, sequenced in a study of molecular identifiers for immune sequencing clone quantification. TCRdb reprocessed the PCR reads via MiXCR and lists one record per CDR3 protein. The sample carries about 640,000 distinct CDR3 sequences, about 20% recorded once. The material sequenced was naive CD8+ T cells from blood, with Jurkat cell RNA spiked in. Specified subset: FACS-sorted CD8+CD4-CCR7+CD45RA+ naive T cells. The receptors originated from a human donor in good health. Some libraries in this study had Jurkat cell RNA spiked in.

This clonotype was observed at least ten times. The CDR3 DNA reads TGTGCCAGCAGGGGGACAGGATCTAGCAATCAGCCCCAGCATTTT. Its translation is CASRGTGSSNQPQHF. The chain has TRBV27 and TRBJ1-5; 8 positions agree with TRBD1. Unmatched junction bases numbered 4, after V lost 6 bases and J lost 0 bases. The CDR3 covers 15 residues. The germline V gene has CDR1 MNHEY and CDR2 SMNVEV (reference sequence).

This clonotype was picked up many times. This chain links TRBV12-3 or TRBV12-4 with TRBJ2-6, with D possibly TRBD1 on 5 matching bases. This CDR3 region has 17 residues. V gave up 1 base and J gave up 0 bases, with 10 bases separating them. The CDR3 sequence: CASSLEGLGSGANVLTF. CDR3 in DNA: TGTGCCAGCAGTTTAGAGGGGTTGGGCTCTGGGGCCAACGTCCTGACTTTC.

The table lists this clonotype with many counts. This chain uses TRBV6-5 with TRBJ1-1, with 9 bases lining up with TRBD1. V was pared by 0 bases and J by 4 bases, with 3 bases of the junction left unmatched. CDR3 length: 15 residues. Looked up from germline, CDR1 is MNHEY and CDR2 is SVGAGI. Here the CDR3 DNA reads TGTGCCAGCAGTTACTCGGACAGGGGTTTCACTGAAGCTTTCTTT. It is translated as CASSYSDRGFTEAFF.

This clonotype came up a few times. The J gene is TRBJ2-7, the V gene TRBV27, with D perhaps TRBD1 (6 bases). The CDR3 totals 13 residues. CDR1 is MNHEY, CDR2 SMNVEV, per germline (reference sequence). The V gene lost 6 bases and the J gene lost 0 bases, with 9 bases spanning the gap. CDR3 bases: TGTGCCAGCAGGCCGGGACACTCCTACGAGCAGTACTTC. Its translation: CASRPGHSYEQYF.

This clonotype was seen more than once but under ten times. The chain has TRBV19 and TRBJ1-2, with D uncertain. The CDR3 has 15 amino acids. V dropped 3 bases and J dropped 6 bases, with 17 bases sitting between them. CDR1 is LNHDA, CDR2 SQIVND, per germline (reference sequence). The CDR3 nucleotides read TGTGCCAGTAGTATCGTGGTGTCAAGTGGGGATGGCTACACCTTC. Its protein product is CASSIVVSSGDGYTF.

This clonotype was recorded many times. The chain couples TRBV5-1 to TRBJ1-1; D not resolved. V dropped 0 bases and J dropped 7 bases, with 10 bases sitting between them. The CDR3 has 13 residues. The germline CDR1 and CDR2 sequences are SGHRS and YFSETQ. The DNA of the CDR3 is TGCGCCAGCAGCTTGGAAACTGCCAGTGAAGCTTTCTTT. Amino acids: CASSLETASEAFF.

This clonotype was counted ten times or more. This rearrangement joins TRBV7-2 to TRBJ2-7; possibly TRBD1 for D (6 bases). This CDR3 is built from 16 residues. The V gene lost 2 bases and the J gene lost 5 bases, with 19 bases spanning the gap. Per germline, CDR1 SGHTA and CDR2 FQGNSA. The CDR3 DNA reads as TGTGCCAGCAGCTTATTTGGGGGCGAGAGTTCCCACGAGCAGTACTTC. Protein sequence: CASSLFGGESSHEQYF. The whole variable domain, filled in from reference TRBV7-2 and TRBJ2-7, reads GAGVSQSPSNKVTEKGKDVELRCDPISGHTALYWYRQSLGQGLEFLIYFQGNSAPDKSGLPSDRFSAERTGGSVSTLTIQRTQQEDSAVYLCASSLFGGESSHEQYFGPGTRLTVT.

In this sample, this clonotype turned up many times. The chain uses TRBV12-3 or TRBV12-4 and TRBJ1-6; D is unresolved. The CDR3 is 14 residues long. V lost 1 base and J 10 bases, leaving 11 bases between the germline ends. The CDR3 region has the DNA TGTGCCAGCAGTTTAGACAGCCCAGGATCACCCCTCCACTTT. Translated, it gives CASSLDSPGSPLHF.

V is TRBV27 and J is TRBJ2-3, with D uncertain. The assigned J gene may be wrong: the sequence end matches TRBJ1-5 better. Germline CDR1 MNHEY, CDR2 SMNVEV (reference sequence). This CDR3 spans 12 amino acids. The CDR3, as DNA: TGTGCCAGCAGTCCCAGTACAGATACGCAGCATTTT. Encoded protein: CASSPSTDTQHF.

This clonotype came up many times. The V and J genes are TRBV20-1 and TRBJ2-7; TRBD2 aligns across 8 bases. Trimming removed 6 bases from V and 3 bases from J; junction bases left unmatched: 7. Germline V CDR1 and CDR2: DFQATT, SNEGSKA (reference sequence). This CDR3 comprises 13 residues. The CDR3 loop reads CSANSGDIYEQYF. DNA of the CDR3: TGCAGTGCCAATAGCGGGGACATCTACGAGCAGTACTTC.

This clonotype was detected many times. This sequence joins TRBV2 and TRBJ2-3; 7 bases align to TRBD2. This CDR3 contains 14 residues. The V gene end was trimmed by 2 bases and the J gene end by 3 bases; junction bases not matched to a gene: 2. Germline lookup yields CDR1 SNHLY and CDR2 FYNNEI. In nucleotides, the CDR3 is TGTGCCAGCAGTGAAAAGGGAGGGACAGATACGCAGTATTTT. Protein: CASSEKGGTDTQYF.

This clonotype was seen more than once but under ten times. The junction differs from germline at one of its ends, possibly a read error. The chain has TRBV12-3 or TRBV12-4 and TRBJ1-1; D gene uncertain. The CDR3 sequence is 13 residues long. The CDR3 is CASSFYLNTGAFF. In DNA, the CDR3 is TGTGCCAGCAGTTTCTACCTCAACACTGGAGCTTTCTTT.

This clonotype was observed once. A junction end diverges from the germline sequence, so it may reflect a read error. The chain couples TRBV6-2 or TRBV6-3 to TRBJ2-1; 8 positions match TRBD2. The CDR3 extends over 15 amino acids. The germline V gene encodes CDR1 MNHEY and CDR2 SVGEGT. In DNA, the CDR3 is TGTGCCAGCAGTATTCACACTAGCGGCTACAGTGAGCAGTTCTTT. Amino acids: CASSIHTSGYSEQFF.

Details on this clonotype: One base away lies a much larger clone, so this may be a sequencing read error. This sequence joins TRBV7-9 and TRBJ2-3; maybe TRBD1 (6 bases). Germline V gene lookup returns CDR1 SEHNR and CDR2 FQNEAQ (reference sequence). V was shortened by 5 bases and J by 0 bases, with 21 bases between the two germline ends. CDR3 length equals 18 residues. CDR3 sequence reads: CASSPSSRTAFSTDTQYF. The CDR3 nucleotides are TGTGCCAGCAGCCCTTCATCCCGGACAGCCTTTAGCACAGATACGCAGTATTTT. The full variable domain, rest sourced from reference TRBV7-9 and TRBJ2-3, is DTGVSQNPRHKITKRGQNVTFRCDPISEHNRLYWYRQTLGQGPEFLTYFQNEAQLEKSRLLSDRFSAERPKGSFSTLEIQRTEQGDSAMYLCASSPSSRTAFSTDTQYFGPGTRLTVL.

This clonotype has just a few counts. The gene calls are TRBV9 and TRBJ2-1; D remains ambiguous. The CDR3 is 16 residues long. Deletions cut 4 bases from V and 0 bases from J, with 14 bases between. The germline V gene encodes CDR1 SGDLS and CDR2 YYNGEE. The CDR3 loop reads CASSSSARSSYNEQFF. Written as DNA, the CDR3 is TGTGCCAGCAGCTCGTCAGCGCGCAGCTCCTACAATGAGCAGTTCTTC.

In this sample, this clonotype turned up once. This chain uses TRBV7-8 with TRBJ2-5; a possible D gene is TRBD2 (7 bases). Trimming cost V 5 bases and J 6 bases, with 22 bases left between them. This CDR3 contains 16 residues. Germline values: CDR1 SGHVS, CDR2 FQNEAQ. CDR3 sequence: CASSPMRGGGPQTQYF. The CDR3 nucleotides are TGTGCCAGCAGCCCTATGCGAGGGGGAGGGCCGCAGACCCAGTACTTC.

The sample holds a few counts of this clonotype. The V call is TRBV10-1, the J call TRBJ2-7; the match to TRBD1 covers 12 bases. With V trimmed by 3 bases and J by 5 bases, 2 bases remained unmatched. Per the germline V gene, CDR1 is WNHNN and CDR2 is SYGVQD (reference sequence). This CDR3 is 14 amino acids long. Written as DNA, the CDR3 is TGCGCCAGCAGTGAAGGGACAGGGGGCCACGAGCAGTACTTC. Translation gives CASSEGTGGHEQYF.

This clonotype was found many times. J is TRBJ2-5 and V is TRBV12-3 or TRBV12-4; the match to TRBD2 covers 8 bases. The CDR3 spans 14 residues. The V and J ends lost 6 bases and 5 bases, in that order; junction bases with no gene match: 8. The CDR3, as DNA: TGTGCCAGCAGCCGCACGGGAGGGTCGGAGACCCAGTACTTC. Amino acid sequence: CASSRTGGSETQYF.

This chain uses TRBV4-1 with TRBJ2-7; D call uncertain. CDR1 MGHRA and CDR2 YSYEKL come from the germline V gene. This CDR3 is built from 14 residues. V was clipped by 1 base and J by 3 bases, with 10 bases between them. CDR3 DNA: TGCGCCAGCAGCCAAGGAAGGGATTTCTACGAGCAGTACTTC. It translates to CASSQGRDFYEQYF.

This clonotype came up a few times. CDR3 sequence: CASSLEFRTEAFF. The CDR3 coding sequence is TGCGCCAGCAGCCTCGAATTTAGAACTGAAGCTTTCTTT. The chain has TRBV4-1 and TRBJ1-1; D ambiguous. Germline V gene sequence: CDR1 MGHRA, CDR2 YSYEKL. Trimming pared 4 bases from V and 5 bases from J, leaving 11 bases between. This CDR3 has 13 residues.

This clonotype was observed a handful of times. The CDR3 DNA sequence: TGTGCCAGCAGCTCGACCGGGACAGGGACCTACGAGCAGTACTTC. Amino acid sequence: CASSSTGTGTYEQYF. This chain connects TRBV13 to TRBJ2-7; 9 bases map to TRBD1. The CDR3 has 15 residues. J gave up 2 bases and V 4 bases, and 6 bases lay outside the gene matches. Germline lookup yields CDR1 PRHDT and CDR2 FYEKMQ (reference sequence). Supplemented by reference TRBV13 and TRBJ2-7, the full variable domain reads AAGVIQSPRHLIKEKRETATLKCYPIPRHDTVYWYQQGPGQDPQFLISFYEKMQSDKGSIPDRFSAQQFSDYHSELNMSSLELGDSALYFCASSSTGTGTYEQYFGPGTRLTVT.

This clonotype was observed many times. V is TRBV3-1 and J is TRBJ2-7, with TRBD1 matching 9 bases. The junction had 6 bases not matched to a gene; V was cut back by 4 bases and J by 2 bases. From germline, CDR1 is LGHDT and CDR2 YNNKEL (reference sequence). The CDR3 has 15 amino acids. CDR3 bases: TGTGCCAGCAGCCCAGAGCACAGGGGGCCCTACGAGCAGTACTTC. This sequence encodes CASSPEHRGPYEQYF.

This clonotype was seen at least ten times. This chain uses TRBV2 with TRBJ2-5; D is tentatively TRBD1 or TRBD2 (5 bases each). The germline V and J ends were trimmed by 3 bases and 1 base, with 9 bases remaining between them. Germline V gene data show CDR1 as SNHLY and CDR2 as FYNNEI. The CDR3 spans 14 residues. In nucleotides, the CDR3 is TGTGCCAGCAGTGAGGGACGGCTCCAAGAGACCCAGTACTTC. Translating it yields CASSEGRLQETQYF.

The sample holds many counts of this clonotype. V gene TRBV29-1 combines with J gene TRBJ2-1; D is possibly TRBD1 (5 bases). CDR1 and CDR2 from the germline V gene are SQVTM and ANQGSEA. The CDR3 is 12 amino acids. With 4 bases removed from V and 9 bases from J, the gap between germline ends came to 13 bases. In DNA form, the CDR3 reads TGCAGCGTTGTGGGGCAGAATGGTGAGCAGTTCTTC. It yields the protein CSVVGQNGEQFF.

This clonotype was recorded many times. V gene TRBV7-9 combines with J gene TRBJ1-4; TRBD1 aligns across 7 bases. The junction had 14 bases not matched to a gene; V was cut back by 5 bases and J by 8 bases. CDR1 is SEHNR, CDR2 FQNEAQ, per germline (reference sequence). The CDR3 covers 16 residues. CDR3 bases: TGTGCCAGCAGCCAATCTACAGGGGAGGATTTCGAAAAACTGTTTTTT. Amino acids: CASSQSTGEDFEKLFF.